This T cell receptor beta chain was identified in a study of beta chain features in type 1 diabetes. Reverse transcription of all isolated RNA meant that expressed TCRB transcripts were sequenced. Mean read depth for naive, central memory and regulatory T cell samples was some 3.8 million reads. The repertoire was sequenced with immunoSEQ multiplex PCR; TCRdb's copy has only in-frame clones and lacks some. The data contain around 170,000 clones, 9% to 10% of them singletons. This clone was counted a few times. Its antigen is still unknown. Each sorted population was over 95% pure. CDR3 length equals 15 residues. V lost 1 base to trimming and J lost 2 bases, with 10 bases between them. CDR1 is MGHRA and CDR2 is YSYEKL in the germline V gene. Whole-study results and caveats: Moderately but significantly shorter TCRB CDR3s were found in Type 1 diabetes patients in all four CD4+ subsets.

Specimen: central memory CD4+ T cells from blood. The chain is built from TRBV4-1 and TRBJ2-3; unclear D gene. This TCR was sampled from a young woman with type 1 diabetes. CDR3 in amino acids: CASSQGTQYTDTQYF. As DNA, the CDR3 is TGCGCCAGCAGCCAAGGAACCCAGTACACAGATACGCAGTATTTT.